The clone carrying this T cell receptor beta chain appeared a few times. Its antigen is still unknown. Unique molecular identifiers were used to barcode this TCRbeta library. TCRdb re-analysed the PCR reads in MiXCR, keeping a single row per CDR3 protein. The data show about 980,000 distinct CDR3 sequences, less than 30% seen once. This sample stems from a study of T-cell reconstitution after alpha-beta-depleted transplantation in children. The germline V and J ends were trimmed by 3 bases and 9 bases, with 6 bases remaining between them. The length of the CDR3 is 10 residues. Germline CDR1 reads SQVTM; CDR2 reads ANQGSEA. The study's findings and limits: Alpha-beta T cells about two months after transplant reportedly derived from several hundred expanded graft clones. After one year, T-cell counts and TCRbeta diversity mostly came from new T cells.

The sequencing here drew on PBMCs, mostly from graft donor cells, taken 360 days after TCRalphabeta/CD19-depleted stem cell transplant. The receptor was isolated from a boy in the first two years of life who had a stem cell transplant for SCID, so the T cells may come from the graft donor. This chain uses TRBV29-1 with TRBJ2-1, with D uncertain. The CDR3 bases are TGCAGCGTTGAGGATGCTGAGCAGTTCTTC. Protein: CSVEDAEQFF.